A single sample gave rise to the 25 T cell receptor beta chains below, sequenced in a study of T cells in Graves' hyperthyroidism and ophthalmopathy. The source material, RNA transcripts, was used to amplify TCR beta CDR3 regions. TCR CDR3 regions were first amplified by RT-PCR with HTBI primers. TCRdb called the multiplex PCR reads again in MiXCR, with one record for every CDR3 protein. The sample records about 640,000 distinct CDR3 sequences, around 21% being singletons. Sample: blood. These receptors were obtained from a man aged 25 to 40 with Graves' ophthalmopathy.

The chain is built from TRBV20-1 and TRBJ2-1; 11 positions match TRBD2. The CDR3 has 18 residues. Germline CDR1 DFQATT, CDR2 SNEGSKA (reference sequence). The V segment lost 4 bases and the J segment 6 bases; nucleotides outside the gene matches: 17. The CDR3: CSAKGQGATLAGVNEQFF. The CDR3 DNA is TGCAGTGCTAAGGGGCAGGGGGCTACACTAGCGGGAGTCAATGAGCAGTTCTTC.

In this sample, this clonotype turned up a few times. The gene calls are TRBV11-2 and TRBJ2-5, with D tentatively TRBD1 (5 bases). Per germline, CDR1 SGHAT and CDR2 FQNNGV. The CDR3 covers 19 residues. Trimming stripped 1 base from V and 10 bases from J, with 31 bases between. The CDR3 protein is CASSLGVLYSIRGPQGQYF. CDR3 nucleotides: TGTGCCAGCAGCTTAGGAGTCCTCTACTCCATTCGAGGACCCCAGGGCCAGTACTTC.

The chain joins TRBV12-3 or TRBV12-4 to TRBJ2-1, with 12 bases identical to TRBD2. Trimming removed 5 bases from V and 7 bases from J; junction bases left unmatched: 9. The CDR3 covers 16 residues. The CDR3 DNA follows: TGTGCCAGCAGTACTGGACTAGCGGGAATGTTAAATGAGCAGTTCTTC. Translation: CASSTGLAGMLNEQFF.

This clonotype was recorded at least ten times. The CDR3 region has the DNA TGCAGTGCTAGAGAAGACAGGAAAGCTTTCTTT. Protein: CSAREDRKAFF. The chain couples TRBV20-1 to TRBJ1-1; D may be TRBD1 (6 bases). Trimming took off 0 bases at V and 9 bases at J, with 8 bases between the two ends. Germline-derived CDR1 and CDR2 are DFQATT and SNEGSKA (reference sequence). The CDR3 runs to 11 residues.

On this clonotype: This clone may be a read error of a much larger clone one base away. The chain couples TRBV5-1 to TRBJ2-7, with TRBD1 identical over 8 bases. Germline lookup yields CDR1 SGHRS and CDR2 YFSETQ. The CDR3 contains 15 residues. The CDR3 protein is CASSSPGQASYGQYF. CDR3 DNA: TGCGCCAGCAGCTCCCCGGGACAGGCCTCCTACGGGCAGTACTTC.

This clonotype was recorded a few times. The chain uses TRBV5-1 and TRBJ1-2, with 8 positions matching TRBD1. Germline CDR1 SGHRS, CDR2 YFSETQ. The CDR3 is made up of 15 amino acids. With 4 bases clipped from V and 6 bases from J, the junction kept 11 bases outside the gene matches. This chain's CDR3 is CASSTTGGRGNGYTF. In DNA, the CDR3 is TGCGCCAGCAGCACAACAGGGGGAAGAGGTAATGGCTACACCTTC.

The sample holds a few counts of this clonotype. A much more abundant neighbour one base away suggests this may be a read error. V is TRBV10-3 and J is TRBJ1-1; possibly TRBD1 for D (5 bases). The CDR3 contains 13 residues. V was cut by 6 bases and J by 2 bases, with 10 bases left in between. Germline V gene lookup returns CDR1 ENHRY and CDR2 SYGVKD. The CDR3 region is CAIRETVNTEAFF. CDR3 coding DNA: TGTGCCATCAGGGAGACAGTTAACACTGAAGCTTTCTTT.

This clonotype was counted only a few times. This rearrangement joins TRBV4-1 to TRBJ2-1, with D perhaps matching TRBD2 (5 bases). The germline V and J ends were trimmed by 3 bases and 8 bases, with 8 bases remaining between them. The V gene's germline CDR1 is MGHRA and CDR2 YSYEKL. The CDR3 is 12 amino acids. The CDR3 coding sequence is TGCGCCAGCAGCCATAGAGGGTATGAGCAGTTCTTC. It translates to CASSHRGYEQFF.

This clonotype was counted a few times. This chain connects TRBV5-6 to TRBJ2-5; 9 positions agree with TRBD1. The CDR3 has 14 amino acids. From germline, CDR1 is SGHDT and CDR2 YYEEEE. The junction had 5 bases not matched to a gene; V was cut back by 3 bases and J by 5 bases. CDR3 sequence reads: CASSSWDRVETQYF. The CDR3 bases are TGTGCCAGCAGCTCATGGGACAGGGTTGAGACCCAGTACTTC.

This chain links TRBV30 with TRBJ2-5, with D maybe TRBD1 (6 bases). The V end was cut by 5 bases, the J end by 0 bases, with 10 bases between. Germline-derived CDR1 and CDR2 are GTSNPN and SVGIG (reference sequence). This CDR3 comprises 13 residues. CDR3 protein: CAWGTGYQETQYF. The CDR3, as DNA: TGTGCCTGGGGCACAGGGTACCAAGAGACCCAGTACTTC.

This chain connects TRBV5-5 to TRBJ2-1; D remains unclear. CDR1 and CDR2 from the germline V gene are SGHKS and YYEKEE (reference sequence). This CDR3 comprises 13 residues. Deletions cut 3 bases from V and 2 bases from J, with 6 bases between. The CDR3 is CASSSDPYNEQFF. In nucleotides, the CDR3 is TGTGCCAGCAGCTCCGATCCCTACAATGAGCAGTTCTTC.

There are a few counts of this clonotype. Here the CDR3 DNA reads TGTGCCAGCAGTGAAATTGGCCGGGTGGGCACTGAAGCTTTCTTT. As protein: CASSEIGRVGTEAFF. The chain couples TRBV25-1 to TRBJ1-1, with D hard to call. The ends were cut back, 2 bases at V and 4 bases at J, with 14 bases in the middle. Germline lookup yields CDR1 MGHDK and CDR2 SYGVNS. The CDR3 has 15 residues.

At least ten counts were recorded for this clonotype. The chain employs TRBV3-1 and TRBJ2-7, with 9 bases aligning to TRBD2. Germline CDR1 is LGHDT and CDR2 is YNNKEL (reference sequence). Germline trimming cut 4 bases from V and 2 bases from J; bases unmatched to any gene: 6. The CDR3 loop spans 15 amino acids. The CDR3 reads CASSPRTSVTYEQYF. The DNA of the CDR3 is TGTGCCAGCAGCCCGCGGACTAGCGTAACCTACGAGCAGTACTTC.

This clonotype came up many times. At one boundary the junction diverges from the germline segment, which might be a read error. The chain couples TRBV5-1 to TRBJ2-1, with TRBD1 identical over 8 bases. This CDR3 is 15 amino acids long. Germline V gene data show CDR1 as SGHRS and CDR2 as YFSETQ. This CDR3 reads CASSPGQGSYNEQFF. CDR3 bases: TGTGCCAGCAGCCCCGGACAGGGCTCCTACAATGAGCAGTTCTTC.

In this sample, this clonotype turned up once. The V call is TRBV28, the J call TRBJ1-2; the D is unclear. Trimming pared 3 bases from V and 4 bases from J, leaving 6 bases between. The CDR3 is made up of 12 amino acids. Looked up from germline, CDR1 is MDHEN and CDR2 is SYDVKM. The CDR3 protein is CASSFSTYGYTF. DNA for the CDR3: TGTGCCAGCAGTTTTAGTACCTATGGCTACACCTTC.

This sequence joins TRBV7-3 and TRBJ2-1; 9 bases map to TRBD1. Germline CDR1 SGHTA, CDR2 FQGTGA. V lost 2 bases, J lost 2 bases, and 10 bases stayed unmatched. This CDR3 contains 18 residues. The CDR3 here is CASSLGEGWDRAYNEQFF. The CDR3 DNA sequence: TGTGCCAGCAGCTTAGGGGAGGGGTGGGACAGGGCCTACAATGAGCAGTTCTTC.

This clonotype occurred many times. The V and J genes are TRBV28 and TRBJ1-5; weak D call: TRBD1 (5 bases). Germline V gene sequence: CDR1 MDHEN, CDR2 SYDVKM. The CDR3 sequence is 15 residues long. Trimming removed 3 bases at V and 6 bases at J, with 15 bases between. This CDR3 is CASSFYRETAQPQHF. The DNA of the CDR3 is TGTGCCAGCAGTTTTTACAGAGAGACAGCTCAGCCCCAGCATTTT.

The sample holds many counts of this clonotype. The rearrangement joins TRBV28 to TRBJ2-7; D is unresolved. CDR3 length: 12 residues. CDR1 is MDHEN and CDR2 is SYDVKM in the germline V gene. Deletions cut 3 bases from V and 6 bases from J, with 9 bases between. This CDR3 is CASSFPSGEQYF. CDR3 nucleotide sequence: TGTGCCAGCAGTTTCCCGTCCGGCGAGCAGTACTTC. Combining the CDR3 with reference TRBV28 and TRBJ2-7 gives the whole variable domain DVKVTQSSRYLVKRTGEKVFLECVQDMDHENMFWYRQDPGLGLRLIYFSYDVKMKEKGDIPEGYSVSREKKERFSLILESASTNQTSMYLCASSFPSGEQYFGPGTRLTVT.

In its sample, this clonotype was seen many times. The rearrangement joins TRBV11-2 to TRBJ2-1; D unresolved. Trimming took 4 bases from V and 5 from J, leaving 6 bases between them. This CDR3 has 12 amino acids. CDR1 and CDR2 (germline): SGHAT, FQNNGV. The CDR3 spells CASSSANNEQFF. CDR3 nucleotide sequence: TGTGCCAGCAGCTCGGCGAACAATGAGCAGTTCTTC.

The V and J genes are TRBV5-1 and TRBJ2-2; 10 bases fit TRBD2. The CDR3 runs 18 residues. Germline V CDR1 and CDR2: SGHRS, YFSETQ. V was clipped by 2 bases and J by 3 bases; unmatched bases: 10. The CDR3 sequence is CASSFRALAGDDTGELFF. DNA of the CDR3: TGCGCCAGCAGCTTCCGGGCCCTAGCGGGAGACGACACCGGGGAGCTGTTTTTT.

This clonotype turned up a few times. The chain links TRBV10-3 to TRBJ2-3, with no clear D. The CDR3 contains 13 residues. The V end lost 6 bases, the J end lost 0 bases, and 7 bases lay between the germline ends. Germline-derived CDR1 and CDR2 are ENHRY and SYGVKD. CDR3 DNA: TGTGCCATCAGCAAGGCTAGCACAGATACGCAGTATTTT. This encodes CAISKASTDTQYF.

This clonotype was observed a few times. The chain combines TRBV5-1 with TRBJ2-1; TRBD2 aligns across 11 bases. Looked up from germline, CDR1 is SGHRS and CDR2 is YFSETQ. CDR3 length: 16 amino acids. Trimming took 5 bases from V and 2 from J; bases not matched to a gene: 6. The CDR3 nucleotides read TGCGCCAGCAGTGGTAGCGGGAGGGTCACCTACAATGAGCAGTTCTTC. It translates to CASSGSGRVTYNEQFF. Variable domain in full (rest from reference TRBV5-1 and TRBJ2-1): KAGVTQTPRYLIKTRGQQVTLSCSPISGHRSVSWYQQTPGQGLQFLFEYFSETQRNKGNFPGRFSGRQFSNSRSEMNVSTLELGDSALYLCASSGSGRVTYNEQFFGPGTRLTVL.

This rearrangement joins TRBV6-1 to TRBJ1-2; tentative D call: TRBD1 (6 bases). V gave up 6 bases and J gave up 8 bases, with 25 bases separating them. This CDR3 region has 16 residues. Germline V gene sequence: CDR1 MNHNS, CDR2 SASEGT. CDR3: CASRSEGGGTISGYTF. CDR3 in DNA: TGTGCCAGCAGGTCAGAGGGGGGCGGAACTATCAGCGGCTACACCTTC.

This clonotype showed up just a few times. This chain links TRBV6-1 with TRBJ2-3; unclear D gene. This CDR3 comprises 15 residues. Germline V gives CDR1 MNHNS, CDR2 SASEGT. V was clipped by 5 bases and J by 2 bases, with 14 bases between them. CDR3 protein: CASSRRSGLTDTQYF. CDR3 DNA sequence: TGTGCCAGCAGTAGGCGGTCCGGTCTCACAGATACGCAGTATTTT.

The chain links TRBV28 to TRBJ2-1, with 8 bases fitting TRBD2. CDR3 length: 15 amino acids. CDR1 and CDR2 (germline): MDHEN, SYDVKM. J was trimmed by 4 bases and V by 5 bases; bases with no gene match: 7. In nucleotides, the CDR3 is TGTGCCAGCAGTCTGCCCCGACTAGCGTACAATGAGCAGTTCTTC. This codes for CASSLPRLAYNEQFF.